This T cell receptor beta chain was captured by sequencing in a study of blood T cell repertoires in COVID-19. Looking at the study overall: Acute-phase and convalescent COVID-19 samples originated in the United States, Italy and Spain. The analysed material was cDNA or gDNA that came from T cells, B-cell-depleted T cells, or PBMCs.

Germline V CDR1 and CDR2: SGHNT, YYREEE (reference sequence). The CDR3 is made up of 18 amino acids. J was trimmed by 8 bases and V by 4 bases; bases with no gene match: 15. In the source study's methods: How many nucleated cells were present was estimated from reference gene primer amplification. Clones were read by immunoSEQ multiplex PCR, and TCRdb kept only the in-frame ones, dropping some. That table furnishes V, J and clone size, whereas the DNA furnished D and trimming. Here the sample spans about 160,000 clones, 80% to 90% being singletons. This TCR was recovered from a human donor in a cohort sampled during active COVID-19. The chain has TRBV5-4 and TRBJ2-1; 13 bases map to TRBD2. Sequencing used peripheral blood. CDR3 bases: TGTGCCAGCAGCGCTGGACAGATGGGACTAGCGGGGAGATATGAGCAGTTCTTC. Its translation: CASSAGQMGLAGRYEQFF.